Sequencing of this T cell receptor (beta chain) was carried out in a study of tumor and adjacent non-tumor tissue in lung cancer. This sample's RNA came from whole unsorted tissue. Chemotherapy-naive patients with new lung cancer underwent thoracic surgery in China, August–late 2014. This clonotype was observed a single time. Germline CDR1 DFQATT, CDR2 SNEGSKA (reference sequence). This CDR3 is 16 amino acids long. J was trimmed by 4 bases and V by 5 bases; bases with no gene match: 13. TCRbeta libraries were built with three rounds of nested PCR, modified from ARM-PCR. TCRdb itself ran the multiplex PCR reads through MiXCR, one entry per CDR3 protein. The sample shows under 250,000 distinct CDR3 sequences, over 55% of them seen only once.

The chain recombines TRBV20-1 with TRBJ2-5; 10 bases map to TRBD2. The sample comprised lung tumor tissue. The TCR was taken from a man aged 60-69 years with non-small cell lung cancer. The CDR3 reads CSASHQSGTSVETQYF. In nucleotides, the CDR3 is TGCAGTGCTTCACATCAATCCGGGACTAGCGTAGAGACCCAGTACTTC.